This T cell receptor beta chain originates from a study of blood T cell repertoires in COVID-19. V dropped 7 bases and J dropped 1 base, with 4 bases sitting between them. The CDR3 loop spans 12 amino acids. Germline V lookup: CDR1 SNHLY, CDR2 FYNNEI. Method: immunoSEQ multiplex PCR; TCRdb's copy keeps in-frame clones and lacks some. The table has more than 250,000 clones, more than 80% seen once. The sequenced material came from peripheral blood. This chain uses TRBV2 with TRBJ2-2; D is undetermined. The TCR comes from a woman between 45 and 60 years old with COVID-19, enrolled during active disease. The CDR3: CASKQNTGELFF. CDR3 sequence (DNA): TGTGCCAGCAAACAGAACACCGGGGAGCTGTTTTTT.